This T cell receptor beta chain was sequenced for a study of CD8+CD57+ T cells in acquired aplastic anemia (dated by TCRdb to the late 2010s). In terms of the full investigation: On average, sorted CD4+ and CD8+ cells yielded around 3.4 ug of extracted DNA, with a range of roughly 0.18 to 30 ug. A CD8+CD57+ expansion meant a frequency higher than the mean frequency seen in healthy subjects. The full study reports these points: Patients and healthy controls showed no significant difference in CD8+ Simpson's diversity (P=0.060). Roughly 30 CD8+ CDR3 sequences were shared between patients and controls but appeared highly expressed in patients and within their immunodominant clones.

This clonotype was recorded many times. It has no known antigen specificity. Base qualities were left out, and no much larger clone turns up one base away. Patients chosen for sequencing had shown expansion of CD8+CD57+ cells by flow cytometry. Every patient had a diagnosis of severe acquired aplastic anemia based on International Study of Aplastic Anemia and Agranulocytosis and Camitta criteria. No therapy had been received by the patients at the time of blood sampling. The study deep-sequenced TCR repertoires of sorted CD4+ and CD8+ blood T cells from severe aplastic anemia patients and healthy subjects. Patients were enrolled under clinicaltrials.gov protocols 00001620, 01623167, 00001397, 00071045, 00081523 and 00961064 in the USA. Ficoll-Paque density gradient centrifugation was used to isolate peripheral blood mononuclear cells. Before DNA was extracted, CD4+ and CD8+ T cells were sorted using either FACS or magnetic beads.

Genomic DNA served as template for TCR beta VDJ combination and CDR3 sequence profiling. An Illumina HiSeq 2000 was used for TCR repertoire sequencing. For the original study's pipeline: TRBV/TRBJ rearrangement plots, CDR3 size and DJ length profiles, and Simpson's diversity index were used to assess repertoires. The immunodominant clone was defined as the most abundant DNA sequence in deep sequencing data. CDR3 amino acid sequences were screened for sharing across subjects and were compared with published repertoires and the VDJdb database. TCRdb trimmed the raw reads at Q25, called clones with MiXCR and kept productive beta chains. Duplicate CDR3 protein sequences are folded into a single record with the most common DNA and genes. TCRdb assigned the V and J calls; the authors' analysis was not used. Here the sample has hundreds of thousands of distinct CDR3 sequences; around half occur a single time. The biggest ten clones account for approximately 8% of the sample.

Reading the germline V gene gives CDR1 SGHVS and CDR2 FQNEAQ. The CDR3 measures 17 amino acids from cysteine to phenylalanine. Of all the DNA, just the CDR3 is kept, 51 bases in frame from base 1. V is reduced by 2 bases and J by 6 bases, leaving a spacing of 20 bases between them. Here the chain combines TRBV7-8 and TRBJ2-1, with TRBD2 perhaps the D gene, on 6 matching bases. The sequencing sample was made of sorted CD4+, CD8+, or CD8+CD57+ T cells (not recorded which) from PBMCs. The TCR was taken from a human donor with aplastic anemia. The CDR3 in this case is CASSLLFGGGTINEQFF. The bases are TGTGCCAGCAGCTTACTTTTTGGGGGAGGCACGATCAATGAGCAGTTCTTC.